This T cell receptor beta chain was obtained from a study of human CD8 memory T cell subsets. UMI-labeled 5' RACE was used to make TCR beta libraries. Reanalyzing the 5' RACE reads, TCRdb keeps one entry per CDR3 protein, without DNA. The listing records about 20,000 distinct CDR3 sequences. As for this clonotype: Its cognate antigen is unknown.

CDR3 length equals 14 residues. CDR1 is SGHRS and CDR2 is YFSETQ in the germline V gene. General study points: Chao1 estimates hinted that stem-like memory T cells outstripped precursor exhausted T cells in diversity. Similarly high diversity marked stem-like memory and precursor exhausted T cells, unlike effector memory cells.

Healthy donors supplied buffy coats, and the PBMC came from them. The chain has TRBV5-1 and TRBJ2-7. The source material was CD8+ T cells from PBMCs. The sequence came from a human donor in good health. CDR3 in amino acids: CASSFKAGVHEQYF.